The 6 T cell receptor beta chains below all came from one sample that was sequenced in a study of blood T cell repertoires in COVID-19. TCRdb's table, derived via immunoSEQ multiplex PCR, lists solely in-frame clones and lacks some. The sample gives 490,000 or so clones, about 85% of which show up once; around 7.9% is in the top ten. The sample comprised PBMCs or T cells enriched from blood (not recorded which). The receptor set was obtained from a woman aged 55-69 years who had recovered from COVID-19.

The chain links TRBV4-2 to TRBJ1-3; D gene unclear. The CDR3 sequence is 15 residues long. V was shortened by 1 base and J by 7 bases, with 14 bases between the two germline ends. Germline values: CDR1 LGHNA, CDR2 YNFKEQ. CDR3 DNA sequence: TGTGCCAGCAGCCAAGTTCAGGATCCTTGGAACACCATATATTTT. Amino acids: CASSQVQDPWNTIYF.

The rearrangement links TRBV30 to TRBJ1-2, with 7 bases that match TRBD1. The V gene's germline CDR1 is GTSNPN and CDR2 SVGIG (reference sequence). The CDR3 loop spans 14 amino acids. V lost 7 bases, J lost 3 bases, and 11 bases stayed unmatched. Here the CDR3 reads CAFTSDRRYYGYTF. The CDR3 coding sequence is TGTGCCTTCACCTCGGACAGGCGGTACTATGGCTACACCTTC.

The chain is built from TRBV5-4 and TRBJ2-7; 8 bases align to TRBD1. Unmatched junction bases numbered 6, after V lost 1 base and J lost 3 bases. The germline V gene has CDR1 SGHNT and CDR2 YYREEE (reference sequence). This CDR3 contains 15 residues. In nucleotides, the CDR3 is TGTGCCAGCAGCTTGTTAGGACAGGGAGTCTACGAGCAGTACGTC. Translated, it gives CASSLLGQGVYEQYV.

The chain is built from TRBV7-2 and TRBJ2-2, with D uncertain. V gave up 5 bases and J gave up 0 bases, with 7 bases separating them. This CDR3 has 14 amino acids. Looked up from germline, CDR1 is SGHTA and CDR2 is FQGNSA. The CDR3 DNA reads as TGTGCCAGCAGCGTACATCCGAACACCGGGGAGCTGTTTTTT. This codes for CASSVHPNTGELFF.

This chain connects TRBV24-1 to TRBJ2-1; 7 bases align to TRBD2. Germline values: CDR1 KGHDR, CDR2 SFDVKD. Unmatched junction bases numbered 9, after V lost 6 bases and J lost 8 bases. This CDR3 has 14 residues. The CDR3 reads CATSPSWGGDEQFF. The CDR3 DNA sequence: TGTGCCACCAGTCCCTCCTGGGGGGGGGATGAGCAGTTCTTC.

The CDR3 DNA sequence: TGTGCCAGCAGCTGGGGGGACTCAACTAATGAAAAACTGTTTTTT. Amino acids: CASSWGDSTNEKLFF. This chain joins TRBV5-5 and TRBJ1-4; TRBD1 is a possible D gene (5 bases). Germline V gene sequence: CDR1 SGHKS, CDR2 YYEKEE (reference sequence). Trimming pared 3 bases from V and 0 bases from J, leaving 9 bases between. The CDR3 is 15 amino acids.